The subject of this entry is one T cell receptor (beta chain). Its antigen remains unidentified. This sample is part of a study of early T cells in non-severe SARS-CoV-2 infection. On the study more broadly: The study sequenced bulk RNA from unsorted whole blood, with chains unpaired.

TCRdb re-derived calls from the 5' RACE reads in MiXCR, one entry per CDR3 protein. Counted here are about 89,000 distinct CDR3 sequences, roughly 14% occurring once; the ten biggest clones make up 0.58%. Whole-study findings and limits: Missing private and CD4 specificities, VDJdb matching favored anti-spike CD8 responses.

The sample consisted of whole blood. The sequence was obtained from an adult who was a healthcare worker with PCR-confirmed SARS-CoV-2 infection or an uninfected control (not recorded which).

The CDR3 nucleotides are TGTGCCAGCAGCAGATCGTTGGGGGGGTACTATGGCTACACCTTC. Its protein product is CASSRSLGGYYGYTF. V is TRBV7-6 and J is TRBJ1-2, with D perhaps TRBD1 (5 bases). V was pared by 5 bases and J by 3 bases, with 16 bases between. The CDR3 sequence is 15 residues long. Germline V CDR1 and CDR2: SGHVS, FNYEAQ.